This TCR beta chain was sequenced for a study of blood T cells in healthy people across ages. The use of a sample-barcoded 5' primer and a J-beta primer mix characterized a second PCR of roughly 6 to 11 cycles. TCRdb re-called the 5' RACE reads with MiXCR, one entry per CDR3 protein. There are 700,000 to 950,000 distinct CDR3 sequences in the sample; 40% to 45% occur only once, and roughly 19% lies in the top ten. Germline loops: CDR1 SGHTA, CDR2 FQGNSA. The CDR3 is 15 residues long. J was trimmed by 4 bases and V by 4 bases; bases with no gene match: 9. The receptor's source is an older woman in good health. The rearrangement uses TRBV7-2 and TRBJ2-7; 8 bases are a match to TRBD2. The sequencing input was blood. Written as DNA, the CDR3 is TGTGCCAGCAGCTCCCTCGGGGGGGCCAGATACGAGCAGTACTTC. Its protein product is CASSSLGGARYEQYF.